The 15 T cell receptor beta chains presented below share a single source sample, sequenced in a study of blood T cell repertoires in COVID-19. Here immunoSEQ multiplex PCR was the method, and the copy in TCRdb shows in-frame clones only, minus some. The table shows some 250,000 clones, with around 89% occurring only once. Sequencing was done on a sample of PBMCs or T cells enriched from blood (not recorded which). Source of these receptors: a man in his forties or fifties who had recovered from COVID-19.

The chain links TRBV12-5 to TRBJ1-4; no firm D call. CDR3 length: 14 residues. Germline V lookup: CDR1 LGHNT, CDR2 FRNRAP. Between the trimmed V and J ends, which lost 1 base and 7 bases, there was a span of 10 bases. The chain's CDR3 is CASGLGQEGEKLFF. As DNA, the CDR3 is TGTGCTAGTGGTTTGGGGCAGGAGGGTGAAAAACTGTTTTTT.

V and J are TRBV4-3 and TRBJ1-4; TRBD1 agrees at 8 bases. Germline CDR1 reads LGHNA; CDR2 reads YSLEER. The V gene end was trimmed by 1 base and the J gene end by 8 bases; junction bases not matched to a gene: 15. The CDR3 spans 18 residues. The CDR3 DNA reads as TGCGCCAGCAGCCAAGGGGGGACAGGCGATCGCTGGGTCGAAAAACTGTTTTTT. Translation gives CASSQGGTGDRWVEKLFF.

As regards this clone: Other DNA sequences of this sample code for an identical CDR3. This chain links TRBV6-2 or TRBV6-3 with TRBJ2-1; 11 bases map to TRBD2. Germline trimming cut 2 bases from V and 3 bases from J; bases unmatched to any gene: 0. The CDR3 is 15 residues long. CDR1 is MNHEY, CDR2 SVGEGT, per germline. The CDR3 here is CASSYLAGGYNEQFF. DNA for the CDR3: TGTGCCAGCAGTTACCTAGCGGGGGGCTACAATGAGCAGTTCTTC.

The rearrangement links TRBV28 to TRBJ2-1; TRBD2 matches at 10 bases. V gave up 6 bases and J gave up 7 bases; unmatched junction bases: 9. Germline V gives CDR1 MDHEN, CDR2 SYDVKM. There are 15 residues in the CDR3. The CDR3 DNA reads TGTGCCAGCAGGAGCGGGAGGGCCCTCCGGAATGAGCAGTTCTTC. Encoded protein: CASRSGRALRNEQFF.

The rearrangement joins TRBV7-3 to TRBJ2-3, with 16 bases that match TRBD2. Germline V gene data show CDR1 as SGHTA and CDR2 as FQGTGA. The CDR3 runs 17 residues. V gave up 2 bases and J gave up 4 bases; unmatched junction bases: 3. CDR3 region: CASSLAGTSGGADTQYF. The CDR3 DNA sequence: TGTGCCAGCAGCTTAGCCGGGACTAGCGGGGGGGCAGATACGCAGTATTTT.

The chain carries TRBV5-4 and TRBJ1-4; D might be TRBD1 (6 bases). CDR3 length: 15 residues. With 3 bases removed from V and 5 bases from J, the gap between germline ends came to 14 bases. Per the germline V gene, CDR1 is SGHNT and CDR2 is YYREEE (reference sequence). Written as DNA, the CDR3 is TGTGCCAGCAGCTCCCCGGGGGGGCAGAATGAAAAACTGTTTTTT. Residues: CASSSPGGQNEKLFF.

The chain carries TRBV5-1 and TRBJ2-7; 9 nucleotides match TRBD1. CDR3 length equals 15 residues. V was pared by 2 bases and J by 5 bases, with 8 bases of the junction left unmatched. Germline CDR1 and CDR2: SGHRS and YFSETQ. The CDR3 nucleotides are TGCGCCAGCAGCTTAGAGTTAGGGACAGGGAACGAGCAGTACTTC. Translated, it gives CASSLELGTGNEQYF.

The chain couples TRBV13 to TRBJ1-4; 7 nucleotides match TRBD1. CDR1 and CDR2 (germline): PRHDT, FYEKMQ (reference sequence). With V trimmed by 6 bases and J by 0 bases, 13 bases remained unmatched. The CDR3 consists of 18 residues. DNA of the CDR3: TGTGCCAGCAGGCGGGGACAGCCCATCCTTGCAACTAATGAAAAACTGTTTTTT. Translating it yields CASRRGQPILATNEKLFF.

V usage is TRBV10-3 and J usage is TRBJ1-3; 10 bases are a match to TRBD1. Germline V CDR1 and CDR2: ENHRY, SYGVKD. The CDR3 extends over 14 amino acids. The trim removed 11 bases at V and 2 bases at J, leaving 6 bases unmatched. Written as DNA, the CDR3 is TGTGCCGTCGGACAGGGGGGAACTGGAAACACCATATATTTT. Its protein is CAVGQGGTGNTIYF.

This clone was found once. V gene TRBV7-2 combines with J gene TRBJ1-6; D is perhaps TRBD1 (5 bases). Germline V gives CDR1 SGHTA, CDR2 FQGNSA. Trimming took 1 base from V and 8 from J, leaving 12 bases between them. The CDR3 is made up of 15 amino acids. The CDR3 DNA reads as TGTGCCAGCAGCTTAGAGGCTGGGGCGGATTCACCCCTCCACTTT. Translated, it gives CASSLEAGADSPLHF.

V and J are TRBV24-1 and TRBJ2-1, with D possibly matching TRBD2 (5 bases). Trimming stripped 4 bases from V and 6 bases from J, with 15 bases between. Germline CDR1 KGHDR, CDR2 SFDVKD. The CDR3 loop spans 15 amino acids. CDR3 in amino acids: CATSDRPLGGNEQFF. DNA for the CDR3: TGTGCCACCAGTGACCGGCCTCTAGGAGGCAATGAGCAGTTCTTC.

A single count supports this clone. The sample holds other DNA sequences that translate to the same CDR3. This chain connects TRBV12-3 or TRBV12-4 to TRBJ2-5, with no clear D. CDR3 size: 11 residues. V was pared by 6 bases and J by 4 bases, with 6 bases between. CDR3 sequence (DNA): TGTGCCAGCAGCCCGAGAGAGACCCAGTACTTC. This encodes CASSPRETQYF.

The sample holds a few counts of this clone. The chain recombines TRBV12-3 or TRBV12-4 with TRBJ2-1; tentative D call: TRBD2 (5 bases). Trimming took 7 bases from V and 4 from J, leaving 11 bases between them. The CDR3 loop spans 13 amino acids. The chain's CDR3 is CASTADYYNEQFF. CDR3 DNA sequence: TGTGCCAGCACCGCCGACTATTACAATGAGCAGTTCTTC.

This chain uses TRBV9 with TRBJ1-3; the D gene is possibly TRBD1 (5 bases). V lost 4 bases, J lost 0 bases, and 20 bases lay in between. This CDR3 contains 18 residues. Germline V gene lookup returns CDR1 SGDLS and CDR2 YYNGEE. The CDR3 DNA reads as TGTGCCAGCAGCTCCCGACGTAGTGGACACTCCTCTGGAAACACCATATATTTT. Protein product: CASSSRRSGHSSGNTIYF. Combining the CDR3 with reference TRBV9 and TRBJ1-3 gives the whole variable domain DSGVTQTPKHLITATGQRVTLRCSPRSGDLSVYWYQQSLDQGLQFLIQYYNGEERAKGNILERFSAQQFPDLHSELNLSSLELGDSALYFCASSSRRSGHSSGNTIYFGEGSWLTVV.

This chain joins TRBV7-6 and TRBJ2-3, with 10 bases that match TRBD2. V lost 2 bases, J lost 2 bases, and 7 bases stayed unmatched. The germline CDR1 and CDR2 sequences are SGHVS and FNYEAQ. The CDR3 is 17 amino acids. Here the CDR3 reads CASSLRASGSITDTQYF. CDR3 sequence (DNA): TGTGCCAGCAGCTTAAGGGCTAGCGGGAGTATCACAGATACGCAGTATTTT.